This T cell receptor beta chain was found in a study of glioma-infiltrating T cells after dendritic cell vaccination. Sequenced by immunoSEQ multiplex PCR; TCRdb stores in-frame clones only, minus some. Of more than 95,000 clones listed, roughly 79% were seen once; the top ten hold approximately 12%. This clone has only one observation. The germline gives CDR1 SEHNR, CDR2 FQNEAQ (reference sequence). With V trimmed by 5 bases and J by 0 bases, 13 bases remained unmatched. The CDR3 is made up of 17 amino acids. The TCR was taken from a human donor with glioblastoma. Here the sequenced sample was blood, taken before dendritic cell vaccination. The chain has TRBV7-9 and TRBJ2-7; 7 bases map to TRBD2. CDR3 bases: TGTGCCAGCAGCACCACGGTCCCGGGGGGTAGCTCCTACGAGCAGTACTTC. Translation gives CASSTTVPGGSSYEQYF.